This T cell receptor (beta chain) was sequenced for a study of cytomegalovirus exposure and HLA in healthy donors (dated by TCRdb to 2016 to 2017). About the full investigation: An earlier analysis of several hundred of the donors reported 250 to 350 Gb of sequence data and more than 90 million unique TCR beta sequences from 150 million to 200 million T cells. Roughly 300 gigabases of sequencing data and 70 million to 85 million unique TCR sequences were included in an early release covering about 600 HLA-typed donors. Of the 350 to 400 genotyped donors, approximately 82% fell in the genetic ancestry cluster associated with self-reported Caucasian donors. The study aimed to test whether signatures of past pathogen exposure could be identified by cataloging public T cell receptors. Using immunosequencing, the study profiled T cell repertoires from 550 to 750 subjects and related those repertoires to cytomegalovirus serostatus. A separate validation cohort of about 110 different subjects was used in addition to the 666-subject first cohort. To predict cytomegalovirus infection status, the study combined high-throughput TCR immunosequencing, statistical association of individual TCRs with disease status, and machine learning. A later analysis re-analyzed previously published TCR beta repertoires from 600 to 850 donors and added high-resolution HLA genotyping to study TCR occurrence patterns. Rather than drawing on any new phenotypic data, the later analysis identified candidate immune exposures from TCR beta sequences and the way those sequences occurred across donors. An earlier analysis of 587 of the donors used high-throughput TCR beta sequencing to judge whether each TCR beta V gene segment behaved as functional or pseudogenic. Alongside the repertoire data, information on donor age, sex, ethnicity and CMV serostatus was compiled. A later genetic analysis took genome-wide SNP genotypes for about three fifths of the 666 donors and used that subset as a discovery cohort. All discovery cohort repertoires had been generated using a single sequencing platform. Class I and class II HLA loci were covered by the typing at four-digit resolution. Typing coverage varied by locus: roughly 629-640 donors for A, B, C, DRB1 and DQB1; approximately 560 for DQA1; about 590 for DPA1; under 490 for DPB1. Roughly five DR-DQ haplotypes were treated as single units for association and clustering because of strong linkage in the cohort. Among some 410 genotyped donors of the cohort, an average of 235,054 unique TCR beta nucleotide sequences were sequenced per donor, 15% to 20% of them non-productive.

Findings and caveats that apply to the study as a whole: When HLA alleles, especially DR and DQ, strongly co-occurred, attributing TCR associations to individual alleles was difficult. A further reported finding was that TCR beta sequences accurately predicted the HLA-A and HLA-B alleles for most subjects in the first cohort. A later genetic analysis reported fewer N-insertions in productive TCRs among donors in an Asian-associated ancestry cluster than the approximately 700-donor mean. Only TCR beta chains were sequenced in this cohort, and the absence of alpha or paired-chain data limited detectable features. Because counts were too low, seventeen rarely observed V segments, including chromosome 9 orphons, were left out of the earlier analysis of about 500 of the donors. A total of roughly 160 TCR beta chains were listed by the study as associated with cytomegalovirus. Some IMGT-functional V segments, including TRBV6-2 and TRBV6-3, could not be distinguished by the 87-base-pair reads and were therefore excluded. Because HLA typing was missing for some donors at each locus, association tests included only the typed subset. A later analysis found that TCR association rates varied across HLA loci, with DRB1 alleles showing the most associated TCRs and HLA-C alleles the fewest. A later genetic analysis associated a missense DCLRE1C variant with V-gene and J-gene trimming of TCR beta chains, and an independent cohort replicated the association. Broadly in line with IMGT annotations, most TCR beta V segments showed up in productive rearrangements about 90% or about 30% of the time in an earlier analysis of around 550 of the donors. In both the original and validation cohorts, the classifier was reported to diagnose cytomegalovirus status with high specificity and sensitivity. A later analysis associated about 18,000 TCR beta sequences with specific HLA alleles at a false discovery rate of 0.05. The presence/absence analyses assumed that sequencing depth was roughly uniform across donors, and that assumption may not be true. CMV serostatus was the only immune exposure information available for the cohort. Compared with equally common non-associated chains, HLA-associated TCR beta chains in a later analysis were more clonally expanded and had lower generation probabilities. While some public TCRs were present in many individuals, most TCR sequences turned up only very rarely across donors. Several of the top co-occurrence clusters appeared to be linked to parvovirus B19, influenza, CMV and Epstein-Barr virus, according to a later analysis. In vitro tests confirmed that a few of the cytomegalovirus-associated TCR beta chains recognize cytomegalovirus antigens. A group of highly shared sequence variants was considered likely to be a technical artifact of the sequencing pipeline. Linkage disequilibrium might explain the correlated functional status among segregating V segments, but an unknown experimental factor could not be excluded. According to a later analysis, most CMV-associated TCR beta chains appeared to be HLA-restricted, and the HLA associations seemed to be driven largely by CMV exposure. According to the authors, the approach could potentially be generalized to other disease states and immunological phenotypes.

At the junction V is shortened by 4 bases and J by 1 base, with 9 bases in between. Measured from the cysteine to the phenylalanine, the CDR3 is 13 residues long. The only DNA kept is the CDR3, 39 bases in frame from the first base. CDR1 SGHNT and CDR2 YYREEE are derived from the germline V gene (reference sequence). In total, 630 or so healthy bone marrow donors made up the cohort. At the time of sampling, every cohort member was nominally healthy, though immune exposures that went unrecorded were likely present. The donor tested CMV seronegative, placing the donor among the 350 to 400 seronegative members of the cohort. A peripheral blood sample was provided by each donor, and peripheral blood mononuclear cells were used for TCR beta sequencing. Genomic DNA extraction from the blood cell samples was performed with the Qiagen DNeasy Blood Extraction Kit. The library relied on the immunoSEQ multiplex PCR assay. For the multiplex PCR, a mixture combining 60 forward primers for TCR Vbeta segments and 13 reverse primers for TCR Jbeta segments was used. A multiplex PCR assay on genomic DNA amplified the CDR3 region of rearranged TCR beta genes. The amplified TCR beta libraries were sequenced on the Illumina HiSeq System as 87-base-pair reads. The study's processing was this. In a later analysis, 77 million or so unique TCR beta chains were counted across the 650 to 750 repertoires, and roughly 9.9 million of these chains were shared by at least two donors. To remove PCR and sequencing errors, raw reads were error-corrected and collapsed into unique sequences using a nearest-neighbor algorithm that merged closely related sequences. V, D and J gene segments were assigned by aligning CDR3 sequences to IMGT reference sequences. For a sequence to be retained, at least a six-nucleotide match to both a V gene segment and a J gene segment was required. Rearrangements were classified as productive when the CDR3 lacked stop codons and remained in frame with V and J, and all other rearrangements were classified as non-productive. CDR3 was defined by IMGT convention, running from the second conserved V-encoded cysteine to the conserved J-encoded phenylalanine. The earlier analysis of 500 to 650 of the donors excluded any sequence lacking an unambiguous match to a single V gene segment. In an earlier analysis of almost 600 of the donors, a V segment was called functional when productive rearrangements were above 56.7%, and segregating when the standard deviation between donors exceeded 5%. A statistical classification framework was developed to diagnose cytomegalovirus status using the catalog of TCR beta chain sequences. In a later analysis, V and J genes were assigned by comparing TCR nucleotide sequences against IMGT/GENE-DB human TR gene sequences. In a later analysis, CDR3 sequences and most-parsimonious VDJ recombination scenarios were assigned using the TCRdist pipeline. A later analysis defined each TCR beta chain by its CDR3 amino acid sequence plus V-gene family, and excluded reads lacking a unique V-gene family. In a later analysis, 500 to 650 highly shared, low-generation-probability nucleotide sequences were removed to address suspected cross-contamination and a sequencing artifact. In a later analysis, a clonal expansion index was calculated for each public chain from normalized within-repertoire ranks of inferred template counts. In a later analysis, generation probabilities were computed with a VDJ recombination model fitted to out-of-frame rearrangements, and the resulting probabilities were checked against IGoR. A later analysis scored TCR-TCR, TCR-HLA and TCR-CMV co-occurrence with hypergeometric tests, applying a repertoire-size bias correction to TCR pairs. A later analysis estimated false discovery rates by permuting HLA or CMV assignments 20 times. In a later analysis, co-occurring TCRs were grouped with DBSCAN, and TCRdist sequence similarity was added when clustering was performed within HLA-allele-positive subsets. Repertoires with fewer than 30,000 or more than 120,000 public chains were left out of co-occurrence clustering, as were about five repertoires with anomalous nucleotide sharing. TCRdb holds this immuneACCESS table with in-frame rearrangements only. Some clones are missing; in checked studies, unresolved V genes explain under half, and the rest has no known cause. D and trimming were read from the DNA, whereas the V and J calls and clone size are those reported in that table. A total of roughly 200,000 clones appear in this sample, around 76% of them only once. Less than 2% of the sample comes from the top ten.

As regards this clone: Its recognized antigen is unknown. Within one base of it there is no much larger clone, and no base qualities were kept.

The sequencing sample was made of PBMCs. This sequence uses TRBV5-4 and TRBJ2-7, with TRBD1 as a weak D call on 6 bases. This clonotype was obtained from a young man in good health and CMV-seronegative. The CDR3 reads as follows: CASSHRVSYEQYF. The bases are TGTGCCAGCAGCCACAGGGTGTCCTACGAGCAGTACTTC.